This T cell receptor beta chain was identified in a study of technical replicates of blood from a handful of donors. The table came from immunoSEQ multiplex PCR; TCRdb's copy has only in-frame clones and leaves some out. This sample has over 10,000 clones, with 80% to 90% found just once. V was cut by 5 bases and J by 5 bases, with 22 bases left in between. The CDR3 has 16 residues. Germline V gene data show CDR1 as MDHEN and CDR2 as SYDVKM. Sequencing was carried out using PBMCs. The chain couples TRBV28 to TRBJ2-7; tentative D call: TRBD1 (6 bases). This TCR was recovered from a human donor in good health. The CDR3 sequence is CASSGASVTGPNEQYF. The CDR3 coding sequence is TGTGCCAGCAGTGGGGCGTCAGTCACAGGGCCCAACGAGCAGTACTTC.